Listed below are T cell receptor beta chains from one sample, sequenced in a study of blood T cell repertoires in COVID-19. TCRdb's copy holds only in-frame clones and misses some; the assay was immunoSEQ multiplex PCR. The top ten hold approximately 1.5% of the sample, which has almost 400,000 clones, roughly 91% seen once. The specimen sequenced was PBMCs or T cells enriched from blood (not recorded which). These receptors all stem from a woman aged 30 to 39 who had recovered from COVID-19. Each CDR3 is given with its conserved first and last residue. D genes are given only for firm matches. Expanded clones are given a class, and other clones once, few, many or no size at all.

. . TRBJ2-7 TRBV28 CASSFPERGGYEQYF TGTGCCAGCAGTTTTCCCGAAAGGGGGGGATACGAGCAGTACTTC
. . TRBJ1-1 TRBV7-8 CASSLARTSEAFF TGTGCCAGCAGCTTAGCGAGAACCTCTGAAGCTTTCTTT
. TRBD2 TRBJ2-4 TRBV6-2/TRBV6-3 CASSTGLAGGLAKNIQYF TGTGCCAGCAGTACGGGACTAGCGGGAGGCCTAGCCAAAAACATTCAGTACTTC
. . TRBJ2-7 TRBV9 CASSGAGLHEQYF TGTGCCAGCAGCGGTGCAGGGTTACACGAGCAGTACTTC
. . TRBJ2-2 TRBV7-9 CASSLSWSLTGELFF TGTGCCAGCAGCTTAAGCTGGAGTTTAACCGGGGAGCTGTTTTTT
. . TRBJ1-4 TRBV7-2 CASSSGRNEKLFF TGTGCCAGCAGCTCAGGCAGGAATGAAAAACTGTTTTTT
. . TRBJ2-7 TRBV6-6 CASTPPGAQLNNEQYF TGTGCCAGCACCCCACCTGGGGCTCAACTTAACAACGAGCAGTACTTC
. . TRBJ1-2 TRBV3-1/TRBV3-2 CASSQVRQVTGYGYTF TGTGCCAGCAGCCAAGTTCGGCAGGTCACAGGGTATGGCTACACCTTC
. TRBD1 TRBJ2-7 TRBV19 CASSIVRTGPYEQYF TGTGCCAGTAGTATTGTGCGGACAGGGCCCTACGAGCAGTACTTC
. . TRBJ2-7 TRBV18 CASSPTGQNYEQYF TGTGCCAGCTCACCAACAGGACAGAACTACGAGCAGTACTTC
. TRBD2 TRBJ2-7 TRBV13 CASSFERDSYEQYF TGTGCCAGCAGCTTTGAGCGGGACTCCTACGAGCAGTACTTC
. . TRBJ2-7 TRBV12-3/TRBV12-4 CASRLRGEQYF TGTGCCAGCAGACTTAGAGGCGAGCAGTACTTC
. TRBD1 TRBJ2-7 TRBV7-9 CASSPWDSPGEQYF TGTGCCAGCAGCCCCTGGGACAGCCCGGGGGAGCAGTACTTC
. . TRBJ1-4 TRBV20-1 CSASPQGEEKLFF TGCAGTGCTAGTCCCCAAGGAGAGGAAAAACTGTTTTTT
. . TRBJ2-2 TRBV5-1 CASSRGSQTTGELFF TGCGCCAGCAGCAGGGGGTCACAAACGACCGGGGAGCTGTTTTTT
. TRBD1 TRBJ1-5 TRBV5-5 CASSSGLDRNDSNQPQHF TGTGCCAGCAGCTCGGGATTGGACAGGAATGATAGCAATCAGCCCCAGCATTTT
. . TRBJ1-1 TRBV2 CASIPSVSGRTEAFF TGTGCCAGCATTCCATCGGTGTCAGGGAGGACTGAAGCTTTCTTT
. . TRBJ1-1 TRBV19 CASSTNPGHNTEAFF TGTGCCAGTAGTACTAATCCGGGACACAACACTGAAGCTTTCTTT
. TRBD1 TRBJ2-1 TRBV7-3 CASGQTGVGLNEQFF TGTGCCAGCGGCCAAACAGGGGTCGGCTTGAATGAGCAGTTCTTC
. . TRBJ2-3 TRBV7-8 CASSHNRVGGTDTQYF TGTGCCAGCAGCCATAATAGAGTGGGCGGCACAGATACGCAGTATTTT
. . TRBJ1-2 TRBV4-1 CASSQDDRYNYGYTF TGCGCCAGCAGCCAAGATGACAGATATAACTATGGCTACACCTTC
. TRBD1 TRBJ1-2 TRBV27 CASTSTGQGSYTF TGTGCCAGCACCTCTACTGGACAGGGAAGTTACACCTTC
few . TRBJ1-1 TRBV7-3 CASSMRLDTEAFF TGTGCCAGCAGCATGAGGTTGGACACTGAAGCTTTCTTT
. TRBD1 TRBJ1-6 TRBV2 CASKDRANSPLHF TGTGCCAGCAAAGACAGGGCAAATTCACCCCTCCACTTT
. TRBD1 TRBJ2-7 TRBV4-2 CASSLRDRGKADEQYF TGTGCCAGCAGCCTTCGGGACAGGGGAAAGGCGGACGAGCAGTACTTC
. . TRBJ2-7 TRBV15 CATAAGTLYEQYF TGTGCCACAGCGGCCGGGACTCTCTACGAGCAGTACTTC
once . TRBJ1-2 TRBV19 CASSPQQGRFPYGYTF TGTGCCAGTAGTCCCCAACAGGGCCGATTTCCCTATGGCTACACCTTC
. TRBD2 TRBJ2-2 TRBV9 CASSGDLAGYTGELFF TGTGCCAGCAGCGGCGACTTAGCGGGGTACACCGGGGAGCTGTTTTTT
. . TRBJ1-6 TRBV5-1 CASSPTENNSPLHF TGCGCCAGCAGCCCTACAGAGAACAATTCACCCCTCCACTTT
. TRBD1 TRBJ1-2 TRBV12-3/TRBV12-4 CASSFDRGGYTF TGTGCCAGCAGTTTCGACAGGGGTGGCTACACCTTC
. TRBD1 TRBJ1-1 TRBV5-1 CASSFGTGTEAFF TGCGCCAGCAGCTTCGGGACAGGCACTGAAGCTTTCTTT
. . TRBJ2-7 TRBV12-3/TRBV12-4 CASSTTYEQYF TGTGCCAGCAGCACAACCTACGAGCAGTACTTC
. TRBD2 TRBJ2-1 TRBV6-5 CATISTSGSFGEQFF TGTGCCACCATATCCACTAGCGGGAGTTTCGGGGAGCAGTTCTTC
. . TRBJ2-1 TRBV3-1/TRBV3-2 CASSQTGSPNSEQFF TGTGCCAGCAGCCAAACAGGATCCCCCAATAGTGAGCAGTTCTTC
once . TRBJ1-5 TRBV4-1 CASSQPTESYNQPQHF TGCGCCAGCAGCCAACCGACAGAAAGCTACAATCAGCCCCAGCATTTT
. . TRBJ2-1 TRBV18 CASSLDSSLVLEQFF TGTGCCAGCTCGCTGGACAGTTCCCTAGTCTTGGAGCAGTTCTTC
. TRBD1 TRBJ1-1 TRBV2 CASRADRDARFINTEAFF TGTGCCAGCAGAGCGGACAGGGACGCTCGATTTATCAACACTGAAGCTTTCTTT
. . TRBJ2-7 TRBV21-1 CASSLDTGRGSYEQYF TGTGCCAGCAGCCTAGACACAGGGAGGGGGTCCTACGAGCAGTACTTC
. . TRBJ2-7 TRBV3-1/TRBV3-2 CASSQQGTSYEQYF TGTGCCAGCAGCCAGCAGGGGACCTCCTACGAGCAGTACTTC
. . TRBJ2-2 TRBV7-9 CASSLVLGDTGELFF TGTGCCAGCAGCTTAGTACTGGGAGACACCGGGGAGCTGTTTTTT
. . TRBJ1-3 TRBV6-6 CASSRVLGADSGNTIYF TGTGCCAGCAGTCGAGTTTTAGGGGCCGACTCTGGAAACACCATATATTTT
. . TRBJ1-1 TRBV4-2 CASSQDSSPDTEAFF TGTGCCAGCAGCCAAGATAGTAGTCCGGACACTGAAGCTTTCTTT
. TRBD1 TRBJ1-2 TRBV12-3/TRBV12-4 CASLTGGSGYTF TGTGCCAGTTTGACAGGGGGCTCTGGCTACACCTTC
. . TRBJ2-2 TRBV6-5 CASNRENTGELFF TGTGCCAGCAACAGGGAGAACACCGGGGAGCTGTTTTTT
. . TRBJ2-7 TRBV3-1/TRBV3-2 CASSQDHRLAGEQYF TGTGCCAGCAGCCAAGATCATCGGCTAGCAGGCGAGCAGTACTTC
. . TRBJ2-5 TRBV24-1 CATSFGQFPETQYF TGTGCCACCAGCTTCGGACAGTTCCCAGAGACCCAGTACTTC
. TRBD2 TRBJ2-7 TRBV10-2 CASSDAASGAYEQYF TGCGCCAGCAGTGATGCGGCTAGCGGGGCGTACGAGCAGTACTTC
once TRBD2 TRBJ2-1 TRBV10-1 CASSEASGSPFF TGCGCCAGCAGTGAAGCTAGCGGGAGTCCGTTCTTC